Below, 16 T cell receptor beta chains from the same sample are listed, as sequenced in a study of T cell repertoires in cytomegalovirus infection. In TCRdb, the reads were re-called with MiXCR into one record per CDR3 protein. Among roughly 500,000 distinct CDR3 sequences, about 33% were seen once, and the ten largest hold roughly 16%. For these receptors, no antigen is known. This sample comprised cultured PBMCs, obtained from culture after CMV antigen stimulation. These receptors were taken from a human donor in good health (CMV status not recorded). Some clones in this sample may be carry-over from other donors' samples.

The chain couples TRBV6-5 to TRBJ2-4; 11 nucleotides agree with TRBD1. The length of the CDR3 is 15 residues. The V gene's germline CDR1 is MNHEY and CDR2 SVGAGI. V lost 5 bases to trimming and J lost 7 bases; unmatched junction nucleotides: 7. The CDR3 loop is CASSPTGQGVNIQYF. CDR3 bases: TGTGCCAGCAGTCCGACGGGACAGGGGGTGAACATTCAGTACTTC.

This clonotype turned up a few times. This chain joins TRBV6-2 or TRBV6-3 and TRBJ2-1; D is unresolved. The CDR3 runs 12 residues. Trimming stripped 6 bases from V and 4 bases from J, with 7 bases between. Germline CDR1 and CDR2: MNHEY and SVGEGT. CDR3: CASSPLYNEQFF. CDR3 in DNA: TGTGCCAGCAGCCCCCTATACAATGAGCAGTTCTTC.

This clonotype was recorded many times. The CDR3 DNA sequence: TGTGCCATCAGTGCACAGGGATTCCCCTACGAGCAGTACGTC. This gives the protein CAISAQGFPYEQYV. V gene TRBV10-3 combines with J gene TRBJ2-7, with D possibly matching TRBD1 (6 bases). Deletions cut 4 bases from V and 2 bases from J, with 12 bases between. The CDR3 extends over 14 amino acids. The germline gives CDR1 ENHRY, CDR2 SYGVKD.

This rearrangement joins TRBV7-2 to TRBJ2-2; D is possibly TRBD1 or TRBD2 (7 bases each). With 5 bases removed from V and 3 bases from J, the gap between germline ends came to 13 bases. Germline values: CDR1 SGHTA, CDR2 FQGNSA. The CDR3 is made up of 15 amino acids. The CDR3 protein is CASSPQGRDTGELFF. Written as DNA, the CDR3 is TGTGCCAGCAGCCCACAGGGGAGGGACACCGGGGAGCTGTTTTTT.

CDR3 region: CASSSSASYRSYNEQFF. The CDR3 bases are TGTGCCAGCAGCTCCTCAGCCTCTTATCGCTCCTACAATGAGCAGTTCTTC. The V gene is TRBV9, the J gene TRBJ2-1; no reliable D call. V lost 4 bases and J 0 bases, leaving 17 bases between the germline ends. The CDR3 extends over 17 amino acids. CDR1 and CDR2 (germline): SGDLS, YYNGEE.

The chain's CDR3 is CASSYQAGFPNTGELFF. As DNA, the CDR3 is TGTGCCAGCAGTTACCAAGCCGGTTTTCCGAACACCGGGGAGCTGTTTTTT. The chain links TRBV6-2 or TRBV6-3 to TRBJ2-2, with D uncertain. The CDR3 is 17 residues long. Germline CDR1 is MNHEY and CDR2 is SVGEGT. The V gene lost 2 bases and the J gene lost 0 bases, with 13 bases spanning the gap.

The chain couples TRBV15 to TRBJ2-1, with 9 bases identical to TRBD1. J was trimmed by 6 bases and V by 1 base; bases with no gene match: 7. Germline V lookup: CDR1 LNHNV, CDR2 YYDKDF (reference sequence). The CDR3 runs 16 residues. The CDR3, as DNA: TGTGCCACCAGCAGAGCTGGGGACAGGGTGCCCAATGAGCAGTTCTTC. Amino acids: CATSRAGDRVPNEQFF.

The rearrangement uses TRBV5-6 and TRBJ2-7; a possible D gene is TRBD1 (6 bases). This CDR3 contains 13 residues. Deletions cut 5 bases from V and 2 bases from J, with 11 bases between. Germline CDR1 is SGHDT and CDR2 is YYEEEE. This CDR3 reads CASRLRQAYEQYF. The CDR3 nucleotides are TGTGCCAGCAGGCTGCGACAGGCCTACGAGCAGTACTTC.

V and J are TRBV10-3 and TRBJ1-4, with D possibly TRBD1 on 6 matching bases. The germline V gene encodes CDR1 ENHRY and CDR2 SYGVKD. The V end lost 6 bases, the J end lost 5 bases, and 10 bases lay between the germline ends. The CDR3 contains 13 residues. The CDR3 DNA reads TGTGCCATCAGACAGGGTGGGAATGAAAAACTGTTTTTT. Protein product: CAIRQGGNEKLFF.

The count of this clonotype is one. The chain employs TRBV28 and TRBJ1-6; D is unclear. Between the trimmed V and J ends, which lost 6 bases and 10 bases, there was a span of 16 bases. The CDR3 totals 14 residues. In germline, CDR1 is MDHEN, CDR2 SYDVKM. As DNA, the CDR3 is TGTGCCAGCAGCACGACCTCGGTTTGGTCACCCCTCCACTTT. Protein: CASSTTSVWSPLHF. Full variable domain (missing parts from reference TRBV28 and TRBJ1-6): DVKVTQSSRYLVKRTGEKVFLECVQDMDHENMFWYRQDPGLGLRLIYFSYDVKMKEKGDIPEGYSVSREKKERFSLILESASTNQTSMYLCASSTTSVWSPLHFGNGTRLTVT.

This clonotype came up a few times. The gene calls are TRBV24-1 and TRBJ2-7; 7 positions agree with TRBD1. The CDR3 covers 16 residues. In germline, CDR1 is KGHDR, CDR2 SFDVKD. J gave up 3 bases and V 4 bases, and 11 bases lay outside the gene matches. The CDR3 is CATSDLGQAFDYEQYV. The CDR3, as DNA: TGTGCCACCAGTGACCTCGGACAGGCCTTTGACTACGAGCAGTACGTC.

The V and J genes are TRBV12-3 or TRBV12-4 and TRBJ1-2; maybe TRBD1 (5 bases). V was pared by 5 bases and J by 3 bases, with 10 bases between. The CDR3 sequence is 13 residues long. The CDR3 region has the DNA TGTGCCAGCAGTCAGGGAACTGACTATGGCTACACCTTC. Translating gives CASSQGTDYGYTF.

This clonotype was seen a few times. This chain joins TRBV10-3 and TRBJ2-3, with 11 bases fitting TRBD2. V lost 0 bases, J lost 3 bases, and 5 bases stayed unmatched. Germline CDR1 is ENHRY and CDR2 is SYGVKD. The CDR3 extends over 17 amino acids. CDR3 in amino acids: CAISESTASGGTDTQYF. The CDR3 bases are TGTGCCATCAGTGAGTCGACGGCTAGCGGGGGGACAGATACGCAGTATTTT.

This clonotype was found a few times. V usage is TRBV7-8 and J usage is TRBJ1-2; D is ambiguous. The CDR3 has 13 amino acids. Germline V CDR1 and CDR2: SGHVS, FQNEAQ. The V gene lost 2 bases and the J gene lost 5 bases, with 9 bases spanning the gap. The DNA of the CDR3 is TGTGCCAGCAGCTTATCCAACCTTTATGGCTACACCTTC. It encodes CASSLSNLYGYTF.

This clonotype showed up many times. The chain carries TRBV6-6 and TRBJ2-1; weak D call: TRBD2 (6 bases). Germline V lookup: CDR1 MNHNY, CDR2 SVGAGI (reference sequence). The CDR3 totals 15 residues. Trimming took off 2 bases at V and 5 bases at J, with 13 bases between the two ends. The chain's CDR3 is CASSYGGSLDNEQFF. CDR3 in DNA: TGTGCCAGCAGTTACGGGGGGAGTCTCGACAATGAGCAGTTCTTC.

J is TRBJ2-7 and V is TRBV28, with D possibly being TRBD1 (6 bases). CDR1 and CDR2 from the germline V gene are MDHEN and SYDVKM. The CDR3 totals 13 residues. Trimming removed 6 bases from V and 6 bases from J, with 15 bases in between. CDR3 nucleotide sequence: TGTGCCAGCAGCCACACTCACAGGGTCGAGCAGTACTTC. This codes for CASSHTHRVEQYF.